This T cell receptor (beta chain) was found in a study of cytomegalovirus exposure and HLA in healthy donors. Study conclusions and caveats: An apparent linkage of common viral pathogens to several of the most significant clusters emerged in a later analysis.

Primers included in the PCR were 60 Vbeta and 13 Jbeta primers. The protocol was immunoSEQ multiplex PCR, while the TCRdb copy is restricted to in-frame clones and leaves out a portion. The sample records 200,000 to 250,000 clones, almost 70% being singletons. CDR1 SGHVS and CDR2 FQNEAQ come from the germline V gene. V lost 1 base and J lost 3; bases outside the gene matches: 4. The CDR3 length is 15 residues. Remarks on this clone: Its matching antigen is unknown.

The sequenced sample consisted of PBMCs. The sequence was collected from a middle-aged man in good health and CMV-seropositive. The V and J genes are TRBV7-8 and TRBJ2-3; 7 positions agree with TRBD2. As DNA, the CDR3 is TGTGCCAGCAGCTTAGGATGGGACTATACAGATACGCAGTATTTT. Its translation is CASSLGWDYTDTQYF. Full variable domain (missing parts from reference TRBV7-8 and TRBJ2-3): GAGVSQSPRYKVAKRGQDVALRCDPISGHVSLFWYQQALGQGPEFLTYFQNEAQLDKSGLPSDRFFAERPEGSVSTLKIQRTQQEDSAVYLCASSLGWDYTDTQYFGPGTRLTVL.